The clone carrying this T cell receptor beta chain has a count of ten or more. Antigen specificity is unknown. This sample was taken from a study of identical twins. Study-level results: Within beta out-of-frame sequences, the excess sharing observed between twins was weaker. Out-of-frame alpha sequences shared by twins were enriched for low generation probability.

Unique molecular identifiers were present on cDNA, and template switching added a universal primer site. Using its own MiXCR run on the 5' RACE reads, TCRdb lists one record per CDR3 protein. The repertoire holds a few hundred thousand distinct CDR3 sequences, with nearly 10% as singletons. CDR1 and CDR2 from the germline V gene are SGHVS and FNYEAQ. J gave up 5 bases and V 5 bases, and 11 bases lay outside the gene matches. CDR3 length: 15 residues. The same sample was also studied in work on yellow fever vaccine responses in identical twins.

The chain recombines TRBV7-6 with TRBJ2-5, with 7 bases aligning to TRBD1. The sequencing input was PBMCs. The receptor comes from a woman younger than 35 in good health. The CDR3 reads CASSGSTGYVETQYF. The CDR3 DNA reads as TGTGCCAGCAGCGGATCGACAGGGTACGTGGAGACCCAGTACTTC.